This TCR beta chain was profiled in a study of shared clonotypes between healthy human individuals. As for the study in general: Each donor's CD4 naive and CD4 memory cells filled three plates apiece, CD8 naive two, and CD8 memory one.

This clone was detected once. Its target is not known. As defined, naive CD8 cells were CD45RO-negative and positively selected for CCR7, with terminally differentiated effector memory CD45RA+ cells excluded. Study-level findings and limits: Four donors shared about 4.8% of their naive CD4 clonotypes. Sampling used blood alone; tissue repertoires probably differ. On the whole, naive subsets had larger estimated richness than memory subsets had.

Trimming removed 4 bases from V and 7 bases from J; junction bases left unmatched: 2. Germline CDR1 reads MGHDK; CDR2 reads SYGVNS. This CDR3 has 13 residues. Repertoires were generated with immunoSEQ multiplex PCR, while TCRdb's copy carries only in-frame clones and drops some. The profile covers about 580,000 clones, with 95% to 98% appearing a single time and less than 0.35% taken by the ten largest. The chain couples TRBV25-1 to TRBJ2-1; 9 bases align to TRBD1. The sequenced material came from naive CD8+ T cells sorted from blood. This receptor was obtained from a man aged 30 to 39 in good health. CDR3 DNA sequence: TGTGCCAGCAGTGTGACAGGGGGGAATGAGCAGTTCTTC. Translated, it gives CASSVTGGNEQFF.